The rows below give T cell receptor beta chains drawn from one sample of a study of blood T cell repertoires in COVID-19. Generated by immunoSEQ multiplex PCR, the TCRdb table keeps only in-frame clones and is missing some. The table includes approximately 97,000 clones, 85% detected once. Sequencing was performed on peripheral blood. Receptor source: a man aged 80 or over with acute or convalescent COVID-19. CDR3s include the opening cysteine and the closing phenylalanine or tryptophan. Fields, in order: J gene, CDR3 length, D gene, V gene, clone size, CDR3 protein, CDR3 DNA. D genes are given only for firm matches. Only some rows state a clone size, as once, few, many or a class for expanded clones.

>TRBJ1-2|14|-|TRBV30|-
CAWRGDISFYGYTF
TGTGCCTGGAGGGGGGACATTTCCTTCTATGGCTACACCTTC
>TRBJ2-2|14|TRBD2|TRBV5-6|-
CASKPGLPTGELFF
TGTGCCAGCAAACCGGGACTACCTACCGGGGAGCTGTTTTTT
>TRBJ2-7|13|-|TRBV5-1|-
CASSSTGNYEQYF
TGCGCCAGCAGCTCGACAGGTAACTACGAGCAGTACTTC
>TRBJ2-5|13|TRBD1|TRBV7-2|-
CASSFTGEETQYF
TGTGCCAGCAGCTTTACAGGGGAGGAGACCCAGTACTTC
>TRBJ2-1|12|-|TRBV7-8|-
CASGRSTNEQFF
TGTGCCAGCGGGCGCAGCACAAATGAGCAGTTCTTC
>TRBJ2-2|16|-|TRBV5-1|-
CASSLLAIHPTGELFF
TGCGCCAGCAGCTTGTTAGCCATCCACCCCACCGGGGAGCTGTTTTTT
>TRBJ2-7|17|TRBD2|TRBV11-1|-
CASSIAQTLADPYEQYF
TGTGCCAGCAGCATAGCCCAGACACTAGCGGACCCCTACGAGCAGTACTTC
>TRBJ2-7|14|-|TRBV7-9|-
CASSFGGITYEQYF
TGTGCCAGCAGCTTCGGGGGTATCACCTACGAGCAGTACTTC
>TRBJ1-4|15|TRBD1|TRBV4-1|-
CASSQPGQGGEQLFF
TGCGCCAGCAGCCAACCTGGACAGGGAGGAGAACAACTGTTTTTT
>TRBJ1-5|13|-|TRBV12-3/TRBV12-4|-
CASKRAPNQPQHF
TGTGCCAGCAAGCGAGCACCGAATCAGCCCCAGCATTTT
>TRBJ1-5|13|-|TRBV7-8|-
CASTPQGNQPQHF
TGTGCCAGCACCCCCCAGGGAAATCAGCCCCAGCATTTT
>TRBJ2-7|14|-|TRBV19|-
CASSIVGRAGEQYF
TGTGCCAGTAGTATTGTGGGACGGGCGGGGGAGCAGTACTTC
>TRBJ2-6|17|TRBD1|TRBV25-1|-
CASSEPSTGTGANVLTF
TGTGCCAGCAGTGAACCCTCGACAGGGACGGGGGCCAACGTCCTGACTTTC
>TRBJ1-5|15|-|TRBV6-2/TRBV6-3|once
CASSTTGISNQPQHF
TGTGCCAGCAGCACGACGGGTATTAGCAATCAGCCCCAGCATTTT
>TRBJ2-7|16|TRBD2|TRBV27|-
CASSLSRGTGGYEQYF
TGTGCCAGCAGTTTATCAAGAGGGACGGGGGGCTACGAGCAGTACTTC
>TRBJ2-3|15|TRBD2|TRBV30|once
CAWSRAGAGPDTQYF
TGTGCCTGGAGTAGGGCGGGAGCCGGCCCAGATACGCAGTATTTT
>TRBJ1-1|15|-|TRBV5-1|-
CASSSGAVIDTEAFF
TGCGCCAGCAGCTCGGGTGCCGTAATTGACACTGAAGCTTTCTTT
>TRBJ2-7|15|TRBD2|TRBV5-8|-
CASSGGTSGSYEQYF
TGTGCCAGCAGCGGGGGGACTAGCGGATCCTACGAGCAGTACTTC
>TRBJ2-7|15|TRBD2|TRBV30|-
CAWYEGVAGVHEQYF
TGTGCCTGGTATGAAGGGGTAGCGGGAGTTCACGAGCAGTACTTC
>TRBJ2-1|15|TRBD2|TRBV19|-
CASTWTSGDYNEQFF
TGTGCCAGTACCTGGACTAGCGGAGACTACAATGAGCAGTTCTTC
>TRBJ2-2|17|TRBD2|TRBV5-1|few
CASSPGQLGRATGELFF
TGCGCCAGCAGCCCGGGGCAACTCGGGAGGGCGACCGGGGAGCTGTTTTTT
>TRBJ2-7|18|-|TRBV7-6|-
CASSLLAGGVGVSYEQYF
TGTGCCAGCAGCTTATTAGCTGGGGGCGTTGGTGTCAGCTACGAGCAGTACTTC
>TRBJ2-3|15|TRBD2|TRBV7-3|few
CASSLTSGTQYTQYF
TGTGCCAGCAGCTTAACTAGCGGGACTCAGTATACGCAGTATTTT
>TRBJ2-1|16|-|TRBV5-8|-
CASSRPRGPSYNEQFF
TGTGCCAGCAGCCGGCCCAGGGGCCCCTCCTACAATGAGCAGTTCTTC
>TRBJ2-3|15|-|TRBV5-4|-
CASSSSSDPTDTQYF
TGTGCCAGCAGTTCCTCTAGCGACCCAACGGATACGCAGTATTTT
>TRBJ2-3|14|TRBD2|TRBV6-5|-
CASSYQREGDTQYF
TGTGCCAGCAGTTATCAGCGGGAGGGAGATACGCAGTATTTT
>TRBJ2-1|12|TRBD2|TRBV6-1|-
CASSDLAGGQFF
TGTGCCAGCAGTGATCTAGCGGGAGGGCAGTTCTTC
>TRBJ2-1|11|TRBD1|TRBV14|few
CATQQGSEQFF
TGTGCCACCCAACAGGGGAGTGAGCAGTTCTTC
>TRBJ1-6|14|TRBD1|TRBV5-6|-
CASSLRQGLIPLHF
TGTGCCAGCAGCCTTCGACAGGGGCTGATTCCCCTCCACTTT